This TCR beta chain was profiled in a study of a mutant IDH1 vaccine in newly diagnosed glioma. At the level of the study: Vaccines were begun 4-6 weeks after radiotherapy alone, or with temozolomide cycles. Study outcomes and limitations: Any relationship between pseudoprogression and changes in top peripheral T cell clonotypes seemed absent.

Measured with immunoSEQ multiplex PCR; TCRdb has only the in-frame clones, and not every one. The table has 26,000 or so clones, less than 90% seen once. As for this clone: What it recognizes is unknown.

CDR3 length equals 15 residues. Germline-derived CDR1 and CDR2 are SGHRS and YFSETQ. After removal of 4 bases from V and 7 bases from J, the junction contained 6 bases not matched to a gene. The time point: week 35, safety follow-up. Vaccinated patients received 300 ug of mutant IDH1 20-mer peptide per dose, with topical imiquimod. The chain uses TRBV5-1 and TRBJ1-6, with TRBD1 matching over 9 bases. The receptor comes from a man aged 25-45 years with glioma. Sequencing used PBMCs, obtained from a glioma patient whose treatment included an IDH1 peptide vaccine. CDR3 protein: CASSTGGRENSPLHF. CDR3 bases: TGCGCCAGCAGCACAGGGGGCCGGGAGAATTCACCCCTCCACTTT.